These 2 T cell receptor beta chains originate from one sample sequenced in a study of stem cell transplantation in POMP-related autoinflammatory disease. Clones were sequenced by immunoSEQ multiplex PCR, and TCRdb holds only the in-frame ones, with some missing. This sample carries 9,500 to 10,000 clones, 75% to 85% of them seen once, and the ten largest clones take about 4.7%. The sequencing used CD4+ T cells from PBMCs, collected after stem cell transplantation. The receptors come from a human patient with POMP-related autoinflammation and immune dysregulation (PRAID). Some T cells may have originated in the graft donor.

This clone was seen more than once but under ten times. The V gene is TRBV19, the J gene TRBJ2-1, with 12 positions matching TRBD2. V gave up 5 bases and J gave up 9 bases; unmatched junction bases: 14. Germline CDR1 reads LNHDA; CDR2 reads SQIVND (reference sequence). CDR3 length: 17 residues. The CDR3 here is CASSPAPLAGGPVEQFF. DNA for the CDR3: TGTGCCAGTAGTCCCGCCCCCCTAGCGGGAGGGCCGGTTGAGCAGTTCTTC.

This clone was seen more than once but under ten times. The chain combines TRBV19 with TRBJ2-3; 7 nucleotides align to TRBD1. The V segment lost 6 bases and the J segment 0 bases; nucleotides outside the gene matches: 3. Germline CDR1 and CDR2: LNHDA and SQIVND (reference sequence). The CDR3 is 14 amino acids. In nucleotides, the CDR3 is TGTGCCAGTAGGAGACAGGGTAGCACAGATACGCAGTATTTT. Translated, it gives CASRRQGSTDTQYF.